Below, 29 T cell receptor beta chains from the same sample are listed, as sequenced in a study of early T cells in non-severe SARS-CoV-2 infection (dated by TCRdb to the early 2020s). The protocol used for the library was 5' RACE. TCRdb names NextSeq 500 as the instrument used. TCRdb trimmed the raw reads at Q25, called clones with MiXCR and kept productive beta chains. A single entry per CDR3 protein holds the most common genes and DNA from its merged rows. This sample holds about 32,000 distinct CDR3 sequences; over 9% were observed only once. The top ten constitute 13% of the sample. The sample consisted of whole blood. The receptors stem from an adult who was a healthcare worker with PCR-confirmed SARS-CoV-2 infection or an uninfected control (not recorded which).

The chain uses TRBV4-3 and TRBJ2-6, with a possible D match to TRBD1 (6 bases). Per the germline V gene, CDR1 is LGHNA and CDR2 is YSLEER. V lost 4 bases, J lost 1 base, and 11 bases lay in between. The CDR3 totals 16 residues. The CDR3 nucleotides are TGCGCCAGCAGCCTCACTACAGGGTCTGGGGCCAACGTCCTGACTTTC. Amino acids: CASSLTTGSGANVLTF.

This clonotype was recorded many times. The CDR3, as DNA: TGTGCCTGGAGTCTCGACAGGGGTTACGAGCAGTACTTC. It translates to CAWSLDRGYEQYF. This sequence joins TRBV30 and TRBJ2-7; 8 bases are a match to TRBD1. CDR3 size: 13 residues. J lost 4 bases, V lost 2 bases, and 4 bases had no gene match. Per the germline V gene, CDR1 is GTSNPN and CDR2 is SVGIG (reference sequence).

Sample share makes this clonotype medium-sized (0.01 to 0.1%). The chain is built from TRBV6-2 or TRBV6-3 and TRBJ1-1, with D tentatively TRBD1 (6 bases). Trimming removed 2 bases at V and 4 bases at J, with 14 bases between. The CDR3 length is 15 residues. CDR1 and CDR2 from the germline V gene are MNHEY and SVGEGT. The CDR3 DNA reads as TGTGCCAGCAGTTACGTCGACAGGCTATCCACTGAAGCTTTCTTT. It codes for CASSYVDRLSTEAFF.

This clonotype was observed at least ten times. The chain combines TRBV7-6 with TRBJ1-1; 7 bases line up with TRBD1. The ends lost 8 bases at V and 0 bases at J; junction bases unmatched: 3. The CDR3 has 13 amino acids. Germline CDR1 is SGHVS and CDR2 is FNYEAQ. In DNA, the CDR3 is TGTGCCAGCGGACAGGATTTGAACACTGAAGCTTTCTTT. Translating gives CASGQDLNTEAFF.

There are many counts of this clonotype. The chain couples TRBV5-5 to TRBJ1-4; 7 nucleotides agree with TRBD1. The CDR3 runs 16 residues. The trim removed 0 bases at V and 0 bases at J, leaving 2 bases unmatched. Germline loops: CDR1 SGHKS, CDR2 YYEKEE (reference sequence). The CDR3 reads CASSLVTGATNEKLFF. The CDR3 nucleotides are TGTGCCAGCAGCTTGGTAACAGGGGCAACTAATGAAAAACTGTTTTTT.

This clonotype occurred a few times. The chain joins TRBV18 to TRBJ1-5; maybe TRBD1 (5 bases). The length of the CDR3 is 15 residues. The ends were cut back, 5 bases at V and 6 bases at J, with 17 bases in the middle. Germline CDR1 KGHSH, CDR2 LQKENI. CDR3 protein: CASSSSQDYAQPQHF. The DNA of the CDR3 is TGTGCCAGCTCATCGTCACAGGACTATGCTCAGCCCCAGCATTTT. Combining the CDR3 with reference TRBV18 and TRBJ1-5 gives the whole variable domain NAGVMQNPRHLVRRRGQEARLRCSPMKGHSHVYWYRQLPEEGLKFMVYLQKENIIDESGMPKERFSAEFPKEGPSILRIQQVVRGDSAAYFCASSSSQDYAQPQHFGDGTRLSIL.

This chain connects TRBV7-9 to TRBJ1-2, with D tentatively TRBD1 (5 bases). The CDR3 is 15 residues long. From germline, CDR1 is SEHNR and CDR2 FQNEAQ (reference sequence). Trimming removed 1 base from V and 6 bases from J, with 15 bases in between. The CDR3 nucleotides read TGTGCCAGCAGCTTAGTACCCGCCAGGGTCGATGGCTACACCTTC. Amino acid sequence: CASSLVPARVDGYTF.

This clonotype came up many times. The V and J genes are TRBV2 and TRBJ1-6, with 8 positions matching TRBD1. Unmatched junction bases numbered 8, after V lost 7 bases and J lost 9 bases. This CDR3 has 14 residues. Germline CDR1 reads SNHLY; CDR2 reads FYNNEI. For the CDR3, the DNA is TGTGCCAGCACCGAGGTACAGGGGGTTTCACCCCTCCACTTT. This gives the protein CASTEVQGVSPLHF.

There are many counts of this clonotype. V usage is TRBV6-6 and J usage is TRBJ1-5, with 9 bases matching TRBD1. J lost 7 bases, V lost 2 bases, and 9 bases had no gene match. The germline V gene encodes CDR1 MNHNY and CDR2 SVGAGI (reference sequence). The length of the CDR3 is 16 residues. CDR3: CASSYGVQGAGQPQHF. The CDR3 nucleotides read TGTGCCAGCAGTTACGGGGTACAGGGGGCGGGACAGCCCCAGCATTTT.

This clonotype was counted a few times. V and J are TRBV29-1 and TRBJ2-7; tentatively, D is TRBD2 (7 bases). The V gene lost 3 bases and the J gene lost 4 bases, with 10 bases spanning the gap. Germline V gives CDR1 SQVTM, CDR2 ANQGSEA. The CDR3 has 12 amino acids. The CDR3 coding sequence is TGCAGCGTTGAGGGAGGGGGGTACGAGCAGTACTTC. Protein product: CSVEGGGYEQYF.

In this sample, this clonotype turned up many times. This chain uses TRBV3-1 with TRBJ2-7; 9 bases fit TRBD1. This CDR3 is 14 amino acids long. The V gene's germline CDR1 is LGHDT and CDR2 YNNKEL (reference sequence). V was clipped by 4 bases and J by 4 bases; unmatched bases: 5. The CDR3 loop is CASSPGTGFYEQYF. For the CDR3, the DNA is TGTGCCAGCAGCCCTGGGACAGGGTTTTACGAGCAGTACTTC.

The rearrangement joins TRBV29-1 to TRBJ1-2, with a tentative D call TRBD1 (6 bases). V lost 5 bases, J lost 4 bases, and 11 bases lay in between. From germline, CDR1 is SQVTM and CDR2 ANQGSEA. The CDR3 is 12 residues long. CDR3 nucleotide sequence: TGCAGCGTTCCTACAGGGATCTATGGCTACACCTTC. Its translation is CSVPTGIYGYTF.

The chain links TRBV3-1 to TRBJ1-5; D not certain. In germline, CDR1 is LGHDT, CDR2 YNNKEL (reference sequence). This CDR3 contains 15 residues. V was cut by 0 bases and J by 0 bases, with 6 bases left in between. The CDR3 loop reads CASSQDVGSNQPQHF. Here the CDR3 DNA reads TGTGCCAGCAGCCAAGACGTCGGTAGCAATCAGCCCCAGCATTTT.

The chain joins TRBV11-2 to TRBJ1-3, with D possibly being TRBD1 (5 bases). This CDR3 is built from 15 residues. Trimming removed 3 bases from V and 0 bases from J, with 9 bases in between. Germline V CDR1 and CDR2: SGHAT, FQNNGV. The CDR3 loop reads CASSLGPASGNTIYF. The CDR3 DNA follows: TGTGCCAGCAGCTTGGGGCCAGCCTCTGGAAACACCATATATTTT.

A word on this clonotype: A much larger clone lies a single base off, so this may be a read error. V usage is TRBV10-3 and J usage is TRBJ2-7, with 7 bases matching TRBD1. This CDR3 comprises 16 residues. Germline CDR1 reads ENHRY; CDR2 reads SYGVKD. In DNA, the CDR3 is TGTGCCATCAGTGGGGATCAGGGGGTGAGCTCCTACGAGCAGTGCTTC. It yields the protein CAISGDQGVSSYEQCF.

Ten or more counts support this clonotype. This sequence joins TRBV18 and TRBJ2-5; TRBD2 is a possible D gene (6 bases). CDR3 size: 14 residues. Trimming took off 3 bases at V and 5 bases at J, with 13 bases between the two ends. The germline gives CDR1 KGHSH, CDR2 LQKENI. The CDR3 nucleotides are TGTGCCAGCTCACCTCCGGGAGCCGAGGAGACCCAGTACTTC. It encodes CASSPPGAEETQYF.

About this clonotype: At one of its ends the junction is not consistent with the germline gene, which may arise from a read error. V is TRBV7-7 and J is TRBJ2-3, with 13 positions matching TRBD2. Germline loops: CDR1 SSHAT, CDR2 FNYEAQ (reference sequence). This CDR3 spans 15 amino acids. CDR3 in amino acids: CASSFGLAGADTQYF. The CDR3, as DNA: TGTGCTAGCAGCTTCGGACTAGCGGGAGCAGATACGCAGTATTTT. Full variable domain (remainder filled in from reference TRBV7-7 and TRBJ2-3): GAGVSQSPRYKVTKRGQDVTLRCDPISSHATLYWYQQALGQGPEFLTYFNYEAQPDKSGLPSDRFSAERPEGSISTLTIQRTEQRDSAMYRCASSFGLAGADTQYFGPGTRLTVL.

This clonotype was recorded many times. The chain is built from TRBV6-1 and TRBJ2-7, with a weak D call TRBD2 (6 bases). CDR3 length equals 15 residues. Germline lookup yields CDR1 MNHNS and CDR2 SASEGT. Trimming shortened V by 7 bases and J by 5 bases, and 21 bases separated the two germline ends. CDR3 in amino acids: CASMAGTYYSNEQYF. The DNA for the CDR3 is TGTGCCAGCATGGCAGGGACTTACTATTCAAACGAGCAGTACTTC.

This clonotype was counted many times. The chain recombines TRBV12-3 or TRBV12-4 with TRBJ1-5; 9 nucleotides line up with TRBD1. This CDR3 has 14 residues. V was clipped by 1 base and J by 6 bases; unmatched bases: 1. CDR3 amino acids: CASSLDRGRQPQHF. The CDR3 bases are TGTGCCAGCAGTTTAGACAGGGGGCGTCAGCCCCAGCATTTT.

This clonotype has a count of ten or more. This sequence joins TRBV7-2 and TRBJ2-1; 13 bases align to TRBD2. The germline V gene has CDR1 SGHTA and CDR2 FQGNSA. V shed 5 bases and J 5 bases; nucleotides not matched to a gene: 3. There are 15 residues in the CDR3. DNA for the CDR3: TGTGCCAGCAGCGCGGGACTAGCGGGGCACAATGAGCAGTTCTTC. Translation gives CASSAGLAGHNEQFF.

The V call is TRBV3-1, the J call TRBJ2-1; 7 nucleotides match TRBD2. This CDR3 is built from 18 residues. V trimming: 2 bases; J trimming: 0 bases; junction bases outside the gene matches: 10. CDR1 and CDR2 from the germline V gene are LGHDT and YNNKEL (reference sequence). The CDR3 DNA reads as TGTGCCAGCAGCCAACTCCCGGAGTGGGGGGGCTCCTACAATGAGCAGTTCTTC. Translating it yields CASSQLPEWGGSYNEQFF.

This clonotype came up many times. J is TRBJ2-3 and V is TRBV7-2; D not certain. The CDR3 consists of 13 residues. Trimming shortened V by 6 bases and J by 2 bases, and 9 bases separated the two germline ends. The germline CDR1 and CDR2 sequences are SGHTA and FQGNSA. As DNA, the CDR3 is TGTGCCAGCAGTCGGGTTTACACAGATACGCAGTATTTT. Protein sequence: CASSRVYTDTQYF. Variable domain in full (rest from reference TRBV7-2 and TRBJ2-3): GAGVSQSPSNKVTEKGKDVELRCDPISGHTALYWYRQSLGQGLEFLIYFQGNSAPDKSGLPSDRFSAERTGGSVSTLTIQRTQQEDSAVYLCASSRVYTDTQYFGPGTRLTVL.

The table lists this clonotype with many counts. This rearrangement joins TRBV29-1 to TRBJ2-2; D ambiguous. This CDR3 is built from 12 residues. In germline, CDR1 is SQVTM, CDR2 ANQGSEA. The germline V and J ends were trimmed by 6 bases and 6 bases, with 11 bases remaining between them. CDR3 sequence: CSVARPSGELFF. The CDR3 DNA is TGCAGCGTCGCTCGACCGTCCGGGGAGCTGTTTTTT.

This clonotype was observed a few times. This chain links TRBV5-4 with TRBJ2-3, with 9 bases identical to TRBD2. Germline V gene sequence: CDR1 SGHNT, CDR2 YYREEE (reference sequence). The CDR3 spans 15 residues. After removal of 4 bases from V and 1 base from J, the junction contained 4 bases not matched to a gene. The CDR3 nucleotides are TGTGCCAGCAGCCTTAGCGGGGGAGGCACAGATACGCAGTATTTT. It translates to CASSLSGGGTDTQYF.

This clonotype is judged medium-sized. The gene calls are TRBV9 and TRBJ1-1; TRBD1 is a possible D gene (6 bases). The CDR3 consists of 14 residues. Trimming shortened V by 0 bases and J by 4 bases, and 10 bases separated the two germline ends. Per the germline V gene, CDR1 is SGDLS and CDR2 is YYNGEE. The CDR3 DNA reads as TGTGCCAGCAGCGTAGTACAGGGCCCCACTGAAGCTTTCTTT. Its protein product is CASSVVQGPTEAFF. The variable domain in full, completed from reference TRBV9 and TRBJ1-1, reads DSGVTQTPKHLITATGQRVTLRCSPRSGDLSVYWYQQSLDQGLQFLIQYYNGEERAKGNILERFSAQQFPDLHSELNLSSLELGDSALYFCASSVVQGPTEAFFGQGTRLTVV.

This clonotype was found a few times. This chain joins TRBV7-3 and TRBJ2-7; D may be TRBD1 (5 bases). The CDR3 length is 16 residues. Trimming removed 4 bases from V and 1 base from J, with 17 bases in between. Per germline, CDR1 SGHTA and CDR2 FQGTGA. CDR3 loop: CASSSLARVGSYEQYF. CDR3 nucleotides: TGTGCCAGCAGCTCCCTCGCCAGGGTAGGGTCCTACGAGCAGTACTTC.

This clonotype was observed many times. This chain links TRBV7-2 with TRBJ2-1; 7 nucleotides line up with TRBD2. Germline CDR1 SGHTA, CDR2 FQGNSA. The V and J ends lost 2 bases and 3 bases, in that order; junction bases with no gene match: 4. The CDR3 spans 15 residues. CDR3 sequence (DNA): TGTGCCAGCAGCTTACGGACTAGGAACTACAATGAGCAGTTCTTC. Encoded protein: CASSLRTRNYNEQFF.

This clonotype appeared many times. V gene TRBV27 combines with J gene TRBJ1-2; D gene ambiguous. Per the germline V gene, CDR1 is MNHEY and CDR2 is SMNVEV (reference sequence). V lost 5 bases, J lost 7 bases, and 14 bases lay in between. This CDR3 contains 13 residues. CDR3 loop: CASSPTRLGGYTF. CDR3 DNA: TGTGCCAGCAGTCCGACACGCTTGGGTGGCTACACCTTC.

Many counts were recorded for this clonotype. The chain combines TRBV19 with TRBJ1-5; 7 bases align to TRBD1. CDR3 length equals 18 residues. The J segment lost 0 bases and the V segment lost 4 bases, leaving 12 bases of the junction unmatched. Germline V gene data show CDR1 as LNHDA and CDR2 as SQIVND (reference sequence). CDR3 nucleotide sequence: TGTGCCAGTAGTAAGAGCGGGACAGCCTCTTATAGCAATCAGCCCCAGCATTTT. Translated: CASSKSGTASYSNQPQHF.